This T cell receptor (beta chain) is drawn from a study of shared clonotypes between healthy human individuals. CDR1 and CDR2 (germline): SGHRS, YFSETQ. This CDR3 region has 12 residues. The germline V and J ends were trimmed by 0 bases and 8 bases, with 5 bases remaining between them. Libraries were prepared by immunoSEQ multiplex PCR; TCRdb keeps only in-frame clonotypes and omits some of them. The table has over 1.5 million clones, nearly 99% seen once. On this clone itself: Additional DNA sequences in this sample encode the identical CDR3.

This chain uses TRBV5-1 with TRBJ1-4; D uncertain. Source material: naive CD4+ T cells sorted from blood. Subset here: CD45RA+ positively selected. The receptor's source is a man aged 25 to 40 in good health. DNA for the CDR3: TGCGCCAGCAGCTTGGGAGGGGAAAAACTGTTTTTT. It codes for CASSLGGEKLFF.